This T cell receptor beta chain was documented in a study of T cell changes during pregnancy in multiple sclerosis. Produced via immunoSEQ multiplex PCR; TCRdb's table is partial and in-frame only. The repertoire holds 85,000 to 120,000 clones, with around 93% as singletons. Between the trimmed V and J ends, which lost 4 bases and 6 bases, there was a span of 15 bases. The CDR3 is 14 residues long. Germline loops: CDR1 WNHNN, CDR2 SYGVQD (reference sequence). The clonotype was recovered from a female donor with multiple sclerosis, enrolled in a pregnancy study. The specimen was peripheral blood, collected after pregnancy. The genes are TRBV10-1 and TRBJ1-2, with D possibly being TRBD1 (5 bases). CDR3 bases: TGCGCCAGCAGTGCCGCCAAACAGGCGCATGGCTACACCTTC. Protein sequence: CASSAAKQAHGYTF.